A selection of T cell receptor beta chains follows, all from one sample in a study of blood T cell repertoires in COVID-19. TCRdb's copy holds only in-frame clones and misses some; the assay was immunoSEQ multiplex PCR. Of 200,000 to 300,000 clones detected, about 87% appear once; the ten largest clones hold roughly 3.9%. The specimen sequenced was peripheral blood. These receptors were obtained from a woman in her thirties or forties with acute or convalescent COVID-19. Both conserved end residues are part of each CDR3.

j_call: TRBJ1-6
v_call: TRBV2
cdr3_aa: CASSPPGEGSPLHF

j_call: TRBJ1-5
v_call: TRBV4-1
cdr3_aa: CASSRTIPTRTGNQPQHF

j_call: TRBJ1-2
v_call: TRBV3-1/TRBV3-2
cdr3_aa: CASSQDGRDGYTF

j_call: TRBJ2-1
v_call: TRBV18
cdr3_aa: CASSPLEFSYNEQFF

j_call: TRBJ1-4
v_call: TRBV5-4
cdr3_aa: CASSFTGGEKLFF

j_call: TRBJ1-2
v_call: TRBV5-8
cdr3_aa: CASSSSWDRPWGYTF

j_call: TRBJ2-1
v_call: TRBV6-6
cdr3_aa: CASASGLGGNEQFF

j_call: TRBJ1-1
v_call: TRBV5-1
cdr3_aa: CASSLGGSFPSTEAFF

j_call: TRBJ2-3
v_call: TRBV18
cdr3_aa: CASSPTVTSRDTQYF

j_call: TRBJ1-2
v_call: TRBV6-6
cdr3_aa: CASSLKQRMNYGYTF

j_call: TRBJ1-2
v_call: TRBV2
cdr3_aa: CASSSTGGGYGYTF

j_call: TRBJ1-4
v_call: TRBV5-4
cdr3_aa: CASSSPGTTNEKLFF

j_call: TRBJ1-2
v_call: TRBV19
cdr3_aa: CASTATSTGLNYGYTF

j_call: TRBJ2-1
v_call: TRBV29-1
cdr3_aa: CSVNPETGLFEQFF

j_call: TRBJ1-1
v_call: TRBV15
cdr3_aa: CATSRGTGTGGEDTEAFF